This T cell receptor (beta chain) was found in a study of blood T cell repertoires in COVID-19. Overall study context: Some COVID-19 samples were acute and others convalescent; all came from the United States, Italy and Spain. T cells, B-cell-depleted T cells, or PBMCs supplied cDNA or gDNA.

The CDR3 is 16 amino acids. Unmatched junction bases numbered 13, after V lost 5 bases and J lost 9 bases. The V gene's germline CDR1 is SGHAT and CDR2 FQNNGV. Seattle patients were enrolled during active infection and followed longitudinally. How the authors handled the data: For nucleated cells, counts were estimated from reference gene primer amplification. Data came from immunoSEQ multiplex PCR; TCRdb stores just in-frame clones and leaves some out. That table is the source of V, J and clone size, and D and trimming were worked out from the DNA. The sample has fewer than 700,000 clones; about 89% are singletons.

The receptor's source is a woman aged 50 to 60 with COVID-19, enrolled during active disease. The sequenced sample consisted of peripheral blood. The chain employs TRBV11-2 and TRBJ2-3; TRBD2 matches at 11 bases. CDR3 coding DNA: TGTGCCAGCAGCCTCGCAACTAGCGGGGGCCCCGGAACGCAGTATTTT. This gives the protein CASSLATSGGPGTQYF. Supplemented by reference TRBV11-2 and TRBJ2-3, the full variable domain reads EAGVAQSPRYKIIEKRQSVAFWCNPISGHATLYWYQQILGQGPKLLIQFQNNGVVDDSQLPKDRFSAERLKGVDSTLKIQPAKLEDSAVYLCASSLATSGGPGTQYFGPGTRLTVL.